A single sample is the source of the 13 T cell receptor beta chains below, sequenced in a study of blood T cell repertoires in COVID-19. Sequencing was performed with immunoSEQ multiplex PCR; in TCRdb, only in-frame clones are kept and a portion is missing. The table has a few hundred thousand clones, about 88% seen once. Sequencing used PBMCs or T cells enriched from blood (not recorded which). These receptor sequences come from a woman between 45 and 60 years old who had recovered from COVID-19.

The V and J genes are TRBV29-1 and TRBJ2-5, with D perhaps matching TRBD2 (5 bases). Germline V CDR1 and CDR2: SQVTM, ANQGSEA. CDR3 length: 14 residues. V lost 1 base and J lost 2, with 11 bases in between. CDR3 DNA: TGCAGCGTTGAAGGGGGAGAGATTCAAGAGACCCAGTACTTC. This translates into CSVEGGEIQETQYF.

The genes are TRBV5-1 and TRBJ1-4, with D possibly TRBD1 on 6 matching bases. The germline V gene has CDR1 SGHRS and CDR2 YFSETQ. Deletions cut 2 bases from V and 7 bases from J, with 18 bases between. The CDR3 sequence is 16 residues long. The CDR3 DNA reads as TGCGCCAGCAGCTTCGATCCCAGGGGCGGCGGTGAAAAACTGTTTTTT. Amino acids: CASSFDPRGGGEKLFF.

The chain has TRBV7-9 and TRBJ1-3; the D is unclear. V lost 2 bases and J lost 4, with 12 bases in between. CDR1 is SEHNR and CDR2 is FQNEAQ in the germline V gene (reference sequence). This CDR3 is built from 15 residues. In DNA form, the CDR3 reads TGTGCCAGCAGCTTAATCAGGACGGGAGGAAACACCATATATTTT. Encoded protein: CASSLIRTGGNTIYF.

The chain carries TRBV7-2 and TRBJ1-1; D is possibly TRBD1 (6 bases). V lost 2 bases to trimming and J lost 11 bases, with 12 bases between them. The germline CDR1 and CDR2 sequences are SGHTA and FQGNSA. This CDR3 is built from 12 residues. CDR3 DNA sequence: TGTGCCAGCAGCTTATCGCAGGGGTTGGCTTTCTTT. This encodes CASSLSQGLAFF.

The chain links TRBV7-9 to TRBJ1-1; 10 bases agree with TRBD1. The germline gives CDR1 SEHNR, CDR2 FQNEAQ (reference sequence). Trimming took 5 bases from V and 7 from J; bases not matched to a gene: 10. The CDR3 spans 15 residues. CDR3 loop: CASSRAGTGDIEAFF. CDR3 coding DNA: TGTGCCAGCAGCCGGGCCGGGACAGGGGATATTGAAGCTTTCTTT.

V usage is TRBV29-1 and J usage is TRBJ2-2, with 7 bases identical to TRBD2. The CDR3 has 15 amino acids. Trimming cost V 6 bases and J 1 base; bases outside gene matches: 8. Per germline, CDR1 SQVTM and CDR2 ANQGSEA. The CDR3 protein is CSVWGPSGNTGELFF. Here the CDR3 DNA reads TGCAGCGTGTGGGGCCCTAGCGGGAACACCGGGGAGCTGTTTTTT.

J is TRBJ2-7 and V is TRBV7-8; D possibly corresponds to TRBD1 (6 bases). CDR1 is SGHVS and CDR2 is FQNEAQ in the germline V gene. V was shortened by 2 bases and J by 3 bases, with 11 bases between the two germline ends. The CDR3 contains 14 residues. For the CDR3, the DNA is TGTGCCAGCAGCTTAAGGACAGAGGGCTACGAGCAGTACTTC. Translation: CASSLRTEGYEQYF.

The V call is TRBV7-9, the J call TRBJ2-1; 11 bases fit TRBD1. The CDR3 runs to 14 residues. J lost 7 bases, V lost 5 bases, and 4 bases had no gene match. Germline assignment: CDR1 SEHNR and CDR2 FQNEAQ (reference sequence). The CDR3 spells CASSVGQGANEQFF. The CDR3 DNA sequence: TGTGCCAGCAGCGTAGGACAGGGGGCGAATGAGCAGTTCTTC.

This chain links TRBV6-2 or TRBV6-3 with TRBJ1-2; TRBD1 matches at 9 bases. The length of the CDR3 is 13 residues. Germline trimming cut 2 bases from V and 8 bases from J; bases unmatched to any gene: 3. Looked up from germline, CDR1 is MNHEY and CDR2 is SVGEGT. The CDR3 reads CASSYGTGFGYTF. The CDR3 DNA reads as TGTGCCAGCAGTTACGGGACAGGGTTCGGCTACACCTTC.

The chain employs TRBV7-9 and TRBJ1-4; 7 bases match TRBD1. The CDR3 length is 17 residues. The J segment lost 4 bases and the V segment lost 3 bases, leaving 11 bases of the junction unmatched. Germline CDR1 and CDR2: SEHNR and FQNEAQ (reference sequence). In DNA, the CDR3 is TGTGCCAGCAGCTTTCTTAGAGGACAGGTTCTTAATGAAAAACTGTTTTTT. Translated: CASSFLRGQVLNEKLFF.

V gene TRBV20-1 combines with J gene TRBJ1-5; tentatively, D is TRBD1 (6 bases). From germline, CDR1 is DFQATT and CDR2 SNEGSKA (reference sequence). This CDR3 is 15 amino acids long. Trimming shortened V by 6 bases and J by 6 bases, and 21 bases separated the two germline ends. The DNA of the CDR3 is TGCAGTGCGAGTACCGCAGGGGTGGAAGGTCAGCCCCAGCATTTT. As protein: CSASTAGVEGQPQHF.

The chain is built from TRBV7-6 and TRBJ2-5; 10 bases are a match to TRBD2. The V gene's germline CDR1 is SGHVS and CDR2 FNYEAQ. CDR3 length: 16 amino acids. J lost 4 bases, V lost 2 bases, and 7 bases had no gene match. The CDR3 is CASSLSSGRAAETQYF. The CDR3 nucleotides are TGTGCCAGCAGCTTATCGAGCGGGAGGGCCGCAGAGACCCAGTACTTC.

V gene TRBV7-2 combines with J gene TRBJ2-7, with 7 bases aligning to TRBD1. V lost 2 bases to trimming and J lost 1 base; unmatched junction nucleotides: 5. The CDR3 totals 15 residues. CDR1 SGHTA and CDR2 FQGNSA come from the germline V gene. The CDR3 DNA reads TGTGCCAGCAGCTTACGAGGGGGCGGTTCCTACGAGCAGTACTTC. It translates to CASSLRGGGSYEQYF.